These T cell receptor beta chains were read from a single sample in a study of blood T cell repertoires in COVID-19. Data came from immunoSEQ multiplex PCR; TCRdb stores just in-frame clones and leaves some out. The table records approximately 200,000 clones, approximately 84% of them present only once. The sample was peripheral blood. Source of these receptors: a man in his forties with active or convalescent COVID-19. Both conserved end residues are part of each CDR3. The D gene is left open where the match is weak. Clone size is given for some rows only: seen once, a few or many times, or a class if the clone is expanded.

V	length	J	D	size	DNA	CDR3
TRBV19	13	TRBJ1-1	TRBD1	once	TGTGCCAGTTCGACAGGGTTGGACACTGAAGCTTTCTTT	CASSTGLDTEAFF
TRBV5-8	15	TRBJ1-5	-	-	TGTGCCAGCAGCTTACTACCGAGACTCAATCAGCCCCAGCATTTT	CASSLLPRLNQPQHF
TRBV6-5	16	TRBJ1-3	-	-	TGTGCCAGCAGTTACTCTCAGGGTAGCTCTGGAAACACCATATATTTT	CASSYSQGSSGNTIYF
TRBV14	15	TRBJ2-7	TRBD2	-	TGTGCCAGCAGCCAAGATTGGCGGGAGGTAGACGAGCAGTACTTC	CASSQDWREVDEQYF
TRBV5-4	16	TRBJ2-1	-	few	TGTGCCAGCAGCGGAGCGTCGACCCGATTGGTTAATGAGCAGTTCTTC	CASSGASTRLVNEQFF
TRBV19	17	TRBJ1-1	-	once	TGTGCCAGTAGTATCATATCTGGGCAGGGCTTGAACACTGAAGCTTTCTTT	CASSIISGQGLNTEAFF
TRBV5-1	14	TRBJ1-4	TRBD1	-	TGCGCCAGCAGTTCGACAGGGGGAGATGAAAAACTGTTTTTT	CASSSTGGDEKLFF
TRBV19	14	TRBJ2-1	TRBD2	-	TGTGCCAGTAGTACCTCTAGCGGGAGCGGTGAGCAGTTCTTC	CASSTSSGSGEQFF
TRBV27	19	TRBJ1-1	TRBD1	-	TGTGCCAGCAGTTTATTCAGACAGGGGCGGGGGGGGATTAACACTGAAGCTTTCTTT	CASSLFRQGRGGINTEAFF
TRBV3-1/TRBV3-2	16	TRBJ1-2	TRBD1	-	TGTGCCAGCAGCCACGACTTCTTACAGGGGGTGCGGGGCTACACCTTC	CASSHDFLQGVRGYTF
TRBV7-9	16	TRBJ2-1	TRBD2	-	TGTGCCAGCAGCTCCCGACTAGCCGGAACGGGGAATGAGCAGTTCTTC	CASSSRLAGTGNEQFF
TRBV15	14	TRBJ1-1	-	-	TGTGCCACCAGCACTCGAACAGGGAACACTGAAGCTTTCTTT	CATSTRTGNTEAFF
TRBV28	16	TRBJ1-3	-	-	TGTGCCAGCAGCACCCTCGGGGGGCCGTTAGGAAACACCATATATTTT	CASSTLGGPLGNTIYF
TRBV4-2	14	TRBJ1-2	-	-	TGTGCCAGCAGCCAAGACGCCAGCGACTATGGCTACACCTTC	CASSQDASDYGYTF
TRBV27	13	TRBJ1-1	-	-	TGTGCCAGCAGCGCTGGACAGAACACTGAAGCTTTCTTT	CASSAGQNTEAFF
TRBV19	15	TRBJ1-4	TRBD1	few	TGTGCCAGTAGTATCTACCAGGGGGAGGAGGAAAAACTGTTTTTT	CASSIYQGEEEKLFF
TRBV28	19	TRBJ1-6	TRBD1	-	TGTGCCAGCAACCAGGGGACAGGGGGCCTCTTTTCCTATAATTCACCCCTCCACTTT	CASNQGTGGLFSYNSPLHF
TRBV29-1	13	TRBJ2-3	-	-	TGCAGCGTAGAGGCAGGGTATCCAGATACGCAGTATTTT	CSVEAGYPDTQYF
TRBV24-1	14	TRBJ1-5	-	-	TGTGCCACCAGTGATCAGTATAGCAATCAGCCCCAGCATTTT	CATSDQYSNQPQHF
TRBV7-9	12	TRBJ2-3	-	-	TGTGCCCCGGGAGATTGGACAGATACGCAGTATTTT	CAPGDWTDTQYF
TRBV13	14	TRBJ2-7	-	once	TGTGCCAGCAGCTTTGGCGGGTCCCGCTACGAGCAGTACTTC	CASSFGGSRYEQYF
TRBV6-1	15	TRBJ2-7	TRBD1	-	TGTGCCAGCAGTGAACTGGGGACAGGCTCCTACGAGCAGTACTTC	CASSELGTGSYEQYF
TRBV19	15	TRBJ2-7	-	-	TGTGCCAGTAGCTTTACGGGTCGGGGTACGTACGAGCAGTACTTC	CASSFTGRGTYEQYF
TRBV5-6	15	TRBJ2-3	TRBD2	-	TGTGCCAGCAAAACGGGGGGGTCAGCAGCAGATACGCAGTATTTT	CASKTGGSAADTQYF
TRBV2	13	TRBJ1-5	-	-	TGTGCCAGCAGTGATCAGGGGACTCAGCCCCAGCATTTT	CASSDQGTQPQHF
TRBV7-9	16	TRBJ1-3	TRBD1	-	TGTGCCAGCAGCCCCCGCGAGGGGGCGCGCGGAAACACCATATATTTT	CASSPREGARGNTIYF
TRBV6-5	15	TRBJ1-5	TRBD1	once	TGTGCCAGCAGAGGTTCACAGGGGGCAGGGCAGCCCCAGCATTTT	CASRGSQGAGQPQHF
TRBV10-3	14	TRBJ1-2	-	-	TGTGCCATCAGCAGAGAAGCCGTCGGGTATGGCTACACCTTC	CAISREAVGYGYTF
TRBV18	15	TRBJ2-1	TRBD1	-	TGTGCCAGCTCTCCGGGACAGCTTTTAAACAATGAGCAGTTCTTC	CASSPGQLLNNEQFF
TRBV28	14	TRBJ1-5	-	-	TGTGCCAGTTATCCGGGACACCTCAATCAGCCCCAGCATTTT	CASYPGHLNQPQHF
TRBV7-3	14	TRBJ2-5	-	-	TGTGCCAGCAGCTTAATACCGGGGGTCGGGACCCAGTACTTC	CASSLIPGVGTQYF
TRBV5-5	13	TRBJ2-7	-	-	TGTGCCAGCAGCTGGGGACTCTCCTACGAGCAGTACTTC	CASSWGLSYEQYF
TRBV21-1	8	TRBJ1-2	-	-	TGTGCCAGCAGCAACGGCACCTTC	CASSNGTF
TRBV10-3	14	TRBJ1-2	TRBD1	-	TGTGCCATCAGTGTAGTGCAGGGGGGCGATGGCTACACCTTC	CAISVVQGGDGYTF
TRBV28	14	TRBJ1-2	-	-	TGTGCCAGCAGTTCACCACGCGGGGTCATAGGCTACACCTTC	CASSSPRGVIGYTF
TRBV5-1	13	TRBJ1-2	TRBD1	-	TGCGCCAGCAGCTTTAGGGGACAGGATGGCTACACCTTC	CASSFRGQDGYTF
TRBV29-1	15	TRBJ2-7	-	once	TGCAGCGTGGCCCTCCGGGAGAAGCAGACCTACGAGCAGTACTTC	CSVALREKQTYEQYF
TRBV6-5	14	TRBJ1-2	TRBD1	once	TGTGCCAGCAGTACTGGCAGGGGGTTATATGGCTACACCTTC	CASSTGRGLYGYTF
TRBV27	14	TRBJ1-3	-	-	TGTGCCAGCAGTCGCGCAGGGGTAGGAAACACCATATATTTT	CASSRAGVGNTIYF
TRBV3-1/TRBV3-2	18	TRBJ2-7	TRBD1	-	TGTGCCAGCAGCCGGGGGATAATAACCGGGACAGGGGGCGACGAGCAGTACTTC	CASSRGIITGTGGDEQYF